This section outlines one T cell receptor (beta chain) sequence together with its context. The specificity of this receptor is unknown. No base qualities exist here, and no much larger clone lies one base off it. Separate from the roughly 660-subject first cohort, the validation cohort of over 90 subjects was the group to which the donors belonged. The data are from a study of cytomegalovirus exposure and HLA in healthy donors (dated by TCRdb to the late 2010s). Regarding the complete study: The 666 repertoires of the first cohort and the 95 to 150 validation repertoires were produced on the same platform, according to a later analysis. Besides the first cohort of 500 to 700 subjects, a separate validation cohort made up of around 120 different subjects was used. To predict cytomegalovirus infection status, the study brought together high-throughput TCR immunosequencing, statistical association of individual TCRs with disease status, and machine learning. The aim of the study was to test whether cataloging public T cell receptors could identify signatures of past pathogen exposure. Study-wide conclusions, independent of this receptor: Subsequent analysis determined that TCRs grouped into clusters in the first cohort also showed a tendency toward co-occurrence across the 130 or so validation repertoires, and roughly 95% of cluster scores exceeded 0. In both the original and validation cohorts, the classifier was reported to diagnose cytomegalovirus status with high specificity and sensitivity. Most TCR sequences were seen in very few donors, while some public TCRs were found in many individuals. In the study, around 160 TCR beta chains were listed as associated with cytomegalovirus. A few of the identified cytomegalovirus-associated TCR beta chains were confirmed in vitro to be specific for cytomegalovirus antigens. The authors suggested that the approach could potentially be generalized to other disease states and immunological phenotypes. All 120 or so repertoires were used to score co-occurrence in the validation cohort in a later analysis, because that analysis had no HLA typing for the cohort.

Trimming accounts for 6 bases at V and 0 bases at J, while the number of junction bases matched to no gene is 0. From the germline V gene (reference sequence), CDR1 is LNHDA and CDR2 is SQIVND. The CDR3 measures 14 amino acids from cysteine to phenylalanine. Only the CDR3 region is kept as DNA, spanning 42 bases read in frame from base 1. The library was generated by the immunoSEQ multiplex PCR assay. Processing in the source paper ran as follows. A statistical classification framework was built to diagnose cytomegalovirus status from the catalog of TCR beta chain sequences. TCRdb stores this immuneACCESS table with in-frame sequences only. Part of the clones is absent; in the studies checked, under half of the shortfall reflects unresolved V genes, and no reason is known for the rest. The V and J calls and clone size come from that table; D and trimming were worked out from the DNA. The sample data list 100,000 to 150,000 clones, and 89% of these were observed just once. Around 1.2% of the sample comes from the top ten.

The specimen sequenced was PBMCs. The rearrangement combines TRBV19 with TRBJ1-5, with 9 middle bases fitting TRBD1. The TCR originated in a woman aged 18-35 years in good health and CMV-seronegative. The base sequence is TGTGCCAGTAGGACAGGGGGTAGCAATCAGCCCCAGCATTTT. Translated, this is CASRTGGSNQPQHF.